The source of this T cell receptor beta chain is a study of control samples from healthy donors and cancer patients. The CDR3 has 13 residues. CDR1 is SNHLY, CDR2 FYNNEI, per germline. Trimming took off 3 bases at V and 9 bases at J, with 12 bases between the two ends. This table comes from immunoSEQ multiplex PCR, and its TCRdb copy is limited to in-frame clones, with some not included. The sample carries about 15,000 clones, over 70% recorded once. Sequenced input: PBMCs. The receptor's source is a woman in her sixties or seventies with colorectal cancer. The chain recombines TRBV2 with TRBJ1-5, with a weak D call TRBD1 (6 bases). The CDR3 sequence is CASSEGGPGPQHF. The CDR3 bases are TGTGCCAGCAGTGAGGGGGGGCCGGGGCCCCAGCATTTT.